Each of the 3 T cell receptor beta chains below was sequenced from the same sample in a study of blood T cell repertoires in COVID-19. Libraries were prepared by immunoSEQ multiplex PCR; TCRdb keeps only in-frame clonotypes and omits some of them. Of some 150,000 clones listed, about 89% are singletons. Source material: peripheral blood. The receptors originated from a man in his sixties with acute or convalescent COVID-19.

The rearrangement uses TRBV2 and TRBJ1-5; perhaps TRBD1 as D (6 bases). This CDR3 has 15 residues. The germline gives CDR1 SNHLY, CDR2 FYNNEI. V lost 5 bases and J lost 4, with 15 bases in between. This chain's CDR3 is CASSLGQSANQPQHF. The CDR3 region has the DNA TGTGCCAGCAGTCTAGGACAGTCGGCAAATCAGCCCCAGCATTTT.

The rearrangement uses TRBV12-3 or TRBV12-4 and TRBJ1-5, with D perhaps TRBD1 (5 bases). The CDR3 totals 13 residues. Deletions cut 6 bases from V and 5 bases from J, with 11 bases between. The CDR3 region is CASRRRQYQPQHF. The DNA for the CDR3 is TGTGCCAGCAGGCGCCGACAGTATCAGCCCCAGCATTTT.

The J gene is TRBJ2-1, the V gene TRBV4-1, with a weak D call TRBD1 (5 bases). This CDR3 contains 16 residues. Germline values: CDR1 MGHRA, CDR2 YSYEKL. Trimming took 1 base from V and 2 from J, leaving 12 bases between them. The CDR3 protein is CASSQVSRVTYNEQFF. The CDR3 nucleotides read TGCGCCAGCAGCCAAGTAAGCAGGGTAACCTACAATGAGCAGTTCTTC.